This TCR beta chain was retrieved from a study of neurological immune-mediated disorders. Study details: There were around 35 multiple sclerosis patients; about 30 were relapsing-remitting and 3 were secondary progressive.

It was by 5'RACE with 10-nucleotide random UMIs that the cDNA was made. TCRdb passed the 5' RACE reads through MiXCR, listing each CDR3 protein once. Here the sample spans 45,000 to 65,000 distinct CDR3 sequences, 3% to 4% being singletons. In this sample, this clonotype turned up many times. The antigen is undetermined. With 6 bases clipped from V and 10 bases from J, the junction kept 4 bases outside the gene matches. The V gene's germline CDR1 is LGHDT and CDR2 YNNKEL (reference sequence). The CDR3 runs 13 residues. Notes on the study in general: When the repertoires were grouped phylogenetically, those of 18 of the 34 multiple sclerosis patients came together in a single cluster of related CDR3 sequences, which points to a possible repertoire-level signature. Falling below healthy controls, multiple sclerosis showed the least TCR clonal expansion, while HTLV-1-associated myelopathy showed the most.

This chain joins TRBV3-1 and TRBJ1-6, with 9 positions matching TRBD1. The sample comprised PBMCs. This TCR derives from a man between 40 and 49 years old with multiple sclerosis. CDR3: CASRQGAGSPLHF. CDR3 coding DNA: TGTGCCAGCAGACAGGGGGCGGGATCACCCCTCCACTTT.